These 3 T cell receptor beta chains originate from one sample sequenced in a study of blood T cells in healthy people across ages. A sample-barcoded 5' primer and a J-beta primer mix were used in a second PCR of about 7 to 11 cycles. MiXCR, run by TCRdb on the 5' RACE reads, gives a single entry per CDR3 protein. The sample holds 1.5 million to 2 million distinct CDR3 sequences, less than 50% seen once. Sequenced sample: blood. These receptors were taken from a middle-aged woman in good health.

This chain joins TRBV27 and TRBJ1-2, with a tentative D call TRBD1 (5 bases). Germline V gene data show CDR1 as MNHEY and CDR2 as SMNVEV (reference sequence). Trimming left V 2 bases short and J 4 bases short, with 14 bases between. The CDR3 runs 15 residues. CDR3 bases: TGTGCCAGCAGTTTAACAGGTGTGGGATTCTATGGCTACACCTTC. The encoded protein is CASSLTGVGFYGYTF.

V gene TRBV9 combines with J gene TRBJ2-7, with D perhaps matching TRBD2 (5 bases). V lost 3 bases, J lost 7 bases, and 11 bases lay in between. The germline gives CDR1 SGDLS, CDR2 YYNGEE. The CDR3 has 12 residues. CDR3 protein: CASSGDGGEQYF. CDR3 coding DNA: TGTGCCAGCAGCGGGGATGGCGGGGAGCAGTACTTC.

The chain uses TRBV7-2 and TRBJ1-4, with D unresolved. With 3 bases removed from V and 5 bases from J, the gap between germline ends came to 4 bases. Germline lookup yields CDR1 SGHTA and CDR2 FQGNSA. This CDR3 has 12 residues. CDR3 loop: CASSFKNEKLFF. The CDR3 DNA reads TGTGCCAGCAGCTTTAAGAATGAAAAACTGTTTTTT.